This T cell receptor beta chain was obtained from a study of blood T cells in healthy people across ages. Through a sample-barcoded 5' primer and a J-beta primer mix, a second PCR was run for roughly 6 to 11 cycles. Each single sample gave us at least 3 million CDR3-containing paired-end reads. TCRdb re-derived calls from the 5' RACE reads in MiXCR, one entry per CDR3 protein. This table holds over 750,000 distinct CDR3 sequences, approximately 25% found once. V lost 4 bases to trimming and J lost 15 bases; unmatched junction nucleotides: 15. CDR3 size: 16 residues. In addition, the sample was reused for a study of T cells of mothers and their children. From that report: Healthy Caucasian mothers, a few in number, and their six children were the donors.

This chain uses TRBV12-3 or TRBV12-4 with TRBJ2-1, with 13 bases that match TRBD2. Source material: blood. The clonotype originates from a boy younger than 18 in good health. DNA of the CDR3: TGTGCCAGCAGTTCGGGGGGACTAGCGGGGACCATGCCGCTGTTCTTC. Encoded protein: CASSSGGLAGTMPLFF.